This TCR beta chain was recorded in a study of CD8 T cells in ankylosing spondylitis. In making TCR beta libraries, quantitative 5'-RACE with molecular barcodes was used. TCRdb re-called the 5' RACE reads with MiXCR, one entry per CDR3 protein. Of some 87,000 distinct CDR3 sequences listed, under 30% are singletons. The CDR3 runs to 13 residues. Germline V gene sequence: CDR1 MNHNS, CDR2 SASEGT. V lost 7 bases to trimming and J lost 4 bases, with 13 bases between them. Study conclusions and caveats: There was reportedly significant enrichment of clones that were disease-linked in matched ankylosing spondylitis synovial fluid. Made up of roughly 8 highly homologous variants, a TCR beta motif appeared characteristic of ankylosing spondylitis blood. Earlier reports found some motif variants in synovial fluid and blood in reactive arthritis.

On this clonotype itself: Its antigen is unknown.

The sample consisted of blood, either unsorted or a sorted T cell fraction (not recorded which). This chain joins TRBV6-1 and TRBJ1-1; no clear D gene. The TCR comes from a male donor with ankylosing spondylitis or in good health (not recorded which). The CDR3 sequence: CASIRDVGTEAFF. CDR3 coding DNA: TGTGCCAGCATCCGGGATGTCGGCACTGAAGCTTTCTTT.